The 10 T cell receptor beta chains below all came from one sample that was sequenced in a study of cytomegalovirus exposure and HLA in healthy donors. Use of 60 Vbeta and 13 Jbeta primers characterized the PCR. Here immunoSEQ multiplex PCR was the method, and the copy in TCRdb shows in-frame clones only, minus some. The table lists some 140,000 clones, approximately 75% of them singletons. The sample consisted of PBMCs. The receptors stem from a man aged 18 to 30 in good health and CMV-seronegative.

The chain carries TRBV2 and TRBJ2-1, with no clear D. The germline V gene has CDR1 SNHLY and CDR2 FYNNEI. CDR3 length: 12 amino acids. The V gene lost 5 bases and the J gene lost 4 bases, with 6 bases spanning the gap. CDR3 DNA sequence: TGTGCCAGCAGTCGAACATACAATGAGCAGTTCTTC. It translates to CASSRTYNEQFF.

J is TRBJ2-5 and V is TRBV5-1; D uncertain. CDR1 is SGHRS, CDR2 YFSETQ, per germline. The CDR3 spans 12 residues. V shed 1 base and J shed 4 bases, with 5 bases lying between them. The DNA for the CDR3 is TGCGCCAGCAGCTTGCCCTCAGAGACCCAGTACTTC. As protein: CASSLPSETQYF.

The chain joins TRBV27 to TRBJ2-7, with no clear D. Trimming cost V 6 bases and J 1 base, with 13 bases left between them. The CDR3 consists of 14 residues. Germline V gives CDR1 MNHEY, CDR2 SMNVEV (reference sequence). CDR3 nucleotide sequence: TGTGCCAGCAGCCCAAACGGTCCTTCCTACGAGCAGTACTTC. Translation: CASSPNGPSYEQYF.

V gene TRBV2 combines with J gene TRBJ2-5; D is unclear. V lost 4 bases to trimming and J lost 4 bases, with 13 bases between them. Germline V CDR1 and CDR2: SNHLY, FYNNEI. The CDR3 consists of 14 residues. The CDR3 reads CASSVEFSVETQYF. The DNA of the CDR3 is TGTGCCAGCAGTGTCGAGTTCTCTGTAGAGACCCAGTACTTC.

This clone was seen once. The gene calls are TRBV7-3 and TRBJ1-2; TRBD1 matches 7 bases. The CDR3 has 16 residues. The germline V gene has CDR1 SGHTA and CDR2 FQGTGA. J lost 3 bases, V lost 0 bases, and 7 bases had no gene match. CDR3 sequence (DNA): TGTGCCAGCAGCTTAACAGGGACAGAGGAATACTATGGCTACACCTTC. Translating it yields CASSLTGTEEYYGYTF.

The chain recombines TRBV11-1 with TRBJ2-7; possibly TRBD1 for D (6 bases). The ends were cut back, 5 bases at V and 2 bases at J, with 13 bases in the middle. CDR1 is SGHAT and CDR2 is FQDESV in the germline V gene (reference sequence). The CDR3 runs 14 residues. The CDR3 sequence is CASSVTGRPYEQYF. CDR3 coding DNA: TGTGCCAGCAGCGTTACAGGGCGCCCCTACGAGCAGTACTTC.

This rearrangement joins TRBV5-1 to TRBJ1-3, with 8 bases identical to TRBD1. J was trimmed by 1 base and V by 5 bases; bases with no gene match: 5. The length of the CDR3 is 15 residues. Per germline, CDR1 SGHRS and CDR2 YFSETQ. In DNA form, the CDR3 reads TGCGCCAGCAGAGTGGACAGGGCTTCTGGAAACACCATATATTTT. It encodes CASRVDRASGNTIYF. Complete variable domain (other parts from reference TRBV5-1 and TRBJ1-3): KAGVTQTPRYLIKTRGQQVTLSCSPISGHRSVSWYQQTPGQGLQFLFEYFSETQRNKGNFPGRFSGRQFSNSRSEMNVSTLELGDSALYLCASRVDRASGNTIYFGEGSWLTVV.

This chain joins TRBV27 and TRBJ2-2, with D perhaps matching TRBD1 (6 bases). The CDR3 length is 15 residues. V lost 3 bases and J lost 3, with 11 bases in between. Germline-derived CDR1 and CDR2 are MNHEY and SMNVEV (reference sequence). The CDR3 DNA is TGTGCCAGCAGTTTTATGGGGGCTTACACCGGGGAGCTGTTTTTT. It codes for CASSFMGAYTGELFF.

This chain connects TRBV7-6 to TRBJ1-1; no firm D call. The ends were cut back, 4 bases at V and 5 bases at J, with 14 bases in the middle. Germline assignment: CDR1 SGHVS and CDR2 FNYEAQ. This CDR3 has 14 residues. CDR3 amino acids: CASSSFLSGTEAFF. The CDR3 DNA is TGTGCCAGCAGCTCATTCCTCAGCGGGACTGAAGCTTTCTTT.

The chain uses TRBV10-3 and TRBJ1-5; 9 bases are shared with TRBD1. The V and J ends lost 0 bases and 8 bases, in that order; junction bases with no gene match: 5. This CDR3 region has 15 residues. CDR1 and CDR2 (germline): ENHRY, SYGVKD. The CDR3 region is CAISESGDRDEPQHF. CDR3 DNA: TGTGCCATCAGTGAGTCGGGGGACAGGGATGAGCCCCAGCATTTT.